One T cell receptor beta chain is described in this entry. Its matching antigen is unknown. This entry belongs to a study of shared clonotypes between healthy human individuals. Findings and limits, study-wide: Relative to memory subsets, naive subsets generally showed larger estimated richness. Clonotypes shared by all four sorted-subset donors had higher generation probabilities than non-shared clonotypes. Between four donors, naive CD4 clonotypes were shared at a level of about 5%.

The assay was immunoSEQ multiplex PCR, and TCRdb's table has in-frame clones only and misses some. The table lists more than 550,000 clones, less than 95% of them singletons. Material for sequencing was memory CD8+ T cells from PBMCs. Subset specified: CD45RO+ cells pooled with CCR7-negative TemRA cells. The origin of this receptor is a young man in good health. Some clones in this sample may be carry-over from other donors' samples.

CDR3 sequence (DNA): TGTGCCAGCAGTCAGCCCCTCCCGCTCTTAGATGAGCAGTTCTTC. Amino acids: CASSQPLPLLDEQFF. The V and J genes are TRBV7-9 and TRBJ2-1; the D is unclear. V was shortened by 6 bases and J by 8 bases, with 20 bases between the two germline ends. The CDR3 extends over 15 amino acids. The V gene's germline CDR1 is SEHNR and CDR2 FQNEAQ (reference sequence).